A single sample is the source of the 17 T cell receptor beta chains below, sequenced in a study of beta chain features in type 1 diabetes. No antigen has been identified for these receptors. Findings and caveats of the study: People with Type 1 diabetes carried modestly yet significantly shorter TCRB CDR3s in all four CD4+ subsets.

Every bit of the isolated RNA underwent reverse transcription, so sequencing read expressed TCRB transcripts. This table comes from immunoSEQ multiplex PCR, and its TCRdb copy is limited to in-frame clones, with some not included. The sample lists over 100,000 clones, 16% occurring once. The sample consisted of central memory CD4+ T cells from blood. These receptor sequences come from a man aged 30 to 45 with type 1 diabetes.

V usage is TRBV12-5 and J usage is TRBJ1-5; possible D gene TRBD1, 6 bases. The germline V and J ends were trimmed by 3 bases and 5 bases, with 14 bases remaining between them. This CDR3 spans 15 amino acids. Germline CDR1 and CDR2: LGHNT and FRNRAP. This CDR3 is CASGLEQGGDQPQHF. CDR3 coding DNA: TGTGCTAGTGGTTTAGAACAGGGCGGAGATCAGCCCCAGCATTTT.

The CDR3 sequence: CASTSRRDRENGYTF. CDR3 DNA: TGTGCCAGCACCTCTCGCCGGGACAGGGAGAATGGCTACACCTTC. The chain combines TRBV7-9 with TRBJ1-2; TRBD1 agrees at 9 bases. The V segment lost 7 bases and the J segment 6 bases; nucleotides outside the gene matches: 12. This CDR3 comprises 15 residues. Germline V gives CDR1 SEHNR, CDR2 FQNEAQ (reference sequence).

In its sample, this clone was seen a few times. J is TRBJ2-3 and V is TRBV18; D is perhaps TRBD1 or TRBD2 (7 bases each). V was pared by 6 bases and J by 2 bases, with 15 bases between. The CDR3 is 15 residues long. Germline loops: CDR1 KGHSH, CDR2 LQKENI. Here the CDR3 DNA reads TGTGCCAGCTCGGGAGGGGGACAGCACACAGATACGCAGTATTTT. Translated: CASSGGGQHTDTQYF.

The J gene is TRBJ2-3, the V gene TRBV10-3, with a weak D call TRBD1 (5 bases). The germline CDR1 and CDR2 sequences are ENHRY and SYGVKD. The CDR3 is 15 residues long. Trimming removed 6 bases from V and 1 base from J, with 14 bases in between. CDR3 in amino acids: CAISQWVRGTDTQYF. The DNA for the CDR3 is TGTGCCATCAGCCAGTGGGTCAGGGGCACAGATACGCAGTATTTT.

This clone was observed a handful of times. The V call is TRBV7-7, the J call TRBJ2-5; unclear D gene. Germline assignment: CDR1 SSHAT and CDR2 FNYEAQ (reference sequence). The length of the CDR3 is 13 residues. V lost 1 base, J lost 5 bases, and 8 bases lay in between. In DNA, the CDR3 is TGTGCCAGCAGCTTAGTTAAAGGGGAGACCCAGTACTTC. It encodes CASSLVKGETQYF.

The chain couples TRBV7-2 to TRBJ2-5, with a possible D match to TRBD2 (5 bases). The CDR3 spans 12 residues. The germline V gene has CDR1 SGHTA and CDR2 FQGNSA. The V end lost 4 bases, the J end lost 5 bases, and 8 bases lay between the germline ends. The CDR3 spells CASSSSGETQYF. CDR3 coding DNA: TGTGCCAGCAGCTCCTCGGGGGAGACCCAGTACTTC.

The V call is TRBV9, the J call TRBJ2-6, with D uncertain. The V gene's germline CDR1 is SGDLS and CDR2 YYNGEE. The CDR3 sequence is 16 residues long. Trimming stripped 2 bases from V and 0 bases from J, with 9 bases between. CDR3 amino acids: CASSVGSPSGANVLTF. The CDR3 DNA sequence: TGTGCCAGCAGCGTCGGCAGCCCCTCTGGGGCCAACGTCCTGACTTTC. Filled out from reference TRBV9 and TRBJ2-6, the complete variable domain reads DSGVTQTPKHLITATGQRVTLRCSPRSGDLSVYWYQQSLDQGLQFLIQYYNGEERAKGNILERFSAQQFPDLHSELNLSSLELGDSALYFCASSVGSPSGANVLTFGAGSRLTVL.

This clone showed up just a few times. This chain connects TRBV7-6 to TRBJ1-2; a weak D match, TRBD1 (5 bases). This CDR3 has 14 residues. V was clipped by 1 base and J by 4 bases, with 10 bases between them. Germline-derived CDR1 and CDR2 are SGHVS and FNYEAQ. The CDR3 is CASSLGAGVYGYTF. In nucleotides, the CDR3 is TGTGCCAGCAGCTTAGGAGCGGGGGTCTATGGCTACACCTTC.

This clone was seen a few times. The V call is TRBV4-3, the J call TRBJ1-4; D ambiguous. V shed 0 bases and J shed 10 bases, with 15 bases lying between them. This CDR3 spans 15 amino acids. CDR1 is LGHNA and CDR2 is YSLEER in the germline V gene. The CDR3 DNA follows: TGCGCCAGCAGCCAAGAGAGTCGGGGTCGGGGAAAACTGTTTTTT. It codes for CASSQESRGRGKLFF.

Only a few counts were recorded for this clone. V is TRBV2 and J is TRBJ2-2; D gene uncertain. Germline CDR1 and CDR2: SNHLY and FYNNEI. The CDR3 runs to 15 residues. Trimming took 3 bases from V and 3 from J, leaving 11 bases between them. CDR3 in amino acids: CASSERQADTGELFF. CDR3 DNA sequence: TGTGCCAGCAGTGAGCGGCAGGCGGACACCGGGGAGCTGTTTTTT.

The DNA of the CDR3 is TGTGCCAGCAGCTTGATTGAGGGGACCGGGGAGCTGTTTTTT. This translates into CASSLIEGTGELFF. This chain links TRBV5-6 with TRBJ2-2; the D gene could be TRBD1 or TRBD2 (5 bases each). The CDR3 is 14 residues long. Germline CDR1 SGHDT, CDR2 YYEEEE. The V and J ends lost 1 base and 5 bases respectively, with 9 bases between them.

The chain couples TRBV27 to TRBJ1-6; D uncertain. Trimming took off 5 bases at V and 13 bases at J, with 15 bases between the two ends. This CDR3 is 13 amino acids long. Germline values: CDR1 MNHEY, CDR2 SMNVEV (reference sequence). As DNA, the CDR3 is TGTGCCAGCAGTATTACGGGCCCGGTCCCCCTCCACTTT. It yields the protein CASSITGPVPLHF.

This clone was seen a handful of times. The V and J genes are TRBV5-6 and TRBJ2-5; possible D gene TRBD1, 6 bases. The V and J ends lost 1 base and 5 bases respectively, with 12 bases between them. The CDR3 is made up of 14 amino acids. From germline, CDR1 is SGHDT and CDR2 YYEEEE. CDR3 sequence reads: CASSLRGIEETQYF. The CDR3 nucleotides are TGTGCCAGCAGCTTGAGGGGGATTGAGGAGACCCAGTACTTC. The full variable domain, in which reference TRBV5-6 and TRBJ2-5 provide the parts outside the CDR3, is DAGVTQSPTHLIKTRGQQVTLRCSPKSGHDTVSWYQQALGQGPQFIFQYYEEEERQRGNFPDRFSGHQFPNYSSELNVNALLLGDSALYLCASSLRGIEETQYFGPGTRLLVL.

The CDR3 DNA sequence: TGTGCCAGCAGTGGGACAGGGGGCGCAGGCACTGAAGCTTTCTTT. Translation gives CASSGTGGAGTEAFF. The rearrangement uses TRBV2 and TRBJ1-1; 11 bases are a match to TRBD1. Germline V CDR1 and CDR2: SNHLY, FYNNEI. The junction had 5 bases not matched to a gene; V was cut back by 4 bases and J by 4 bases. The CDR3 has 15 amino acids.

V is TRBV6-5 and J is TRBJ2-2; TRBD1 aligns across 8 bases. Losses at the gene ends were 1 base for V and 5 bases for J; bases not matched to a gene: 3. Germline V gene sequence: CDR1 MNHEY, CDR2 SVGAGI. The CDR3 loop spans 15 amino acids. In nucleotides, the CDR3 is TGTGCCAGCAGTTACTGGACAGGGCGAACCGGGGAGCTGTTTTTT. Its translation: CASSYWTGRTGELFF.

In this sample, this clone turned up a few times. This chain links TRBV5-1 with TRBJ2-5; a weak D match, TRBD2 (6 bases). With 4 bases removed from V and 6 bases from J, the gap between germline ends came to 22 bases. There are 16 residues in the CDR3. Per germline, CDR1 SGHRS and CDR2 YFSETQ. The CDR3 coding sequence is TGCGCCAGCAGCCCGGAGGGACTCACTAGTCACCAGACCCAGTACTTC. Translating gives CASSPEGLTSHQTQYF.

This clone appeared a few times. As DNA, the CDR3 is TGTGCCTGGAGTGCCTCAGGGGGCCTCGTTACCAAAAACATTCAGTACTTC. It encodes CAWSASGGLVTKNIQYF. The rearrangement joins TRBV30 to TRBJ2-4; 8 bases align to TRBD1. The V segment lost 1 base and the J segment 2 bases; nucleotides outside the gene matches: 10. Germline V gene sequence: CDR1 GTSNPN, CDR2 SVGIG (reference sequence). The CDR3 is 17 residues long.